Presented here are 11 T cell receptor beta chains from one specimen sequenced in a study of blood T cell repertoires in COVID-19. The repertoire was sequenced with immunoSEQ multiplex PCR; TCRdb's copy has only in-frame clones and lacks some. The table lists about 52,000 clones, about four fifths of them singletons. The sequencing sample was made of peripheral blood. Source of these receptors: a woman aged 80 or older with COVID-19, enrolled during active disease.

This clone was counted between two and nine times. At one end the junction does not follow the germline gene, possibly because of a read error. The genes are TRBV5-1 and TRBJ2-7; 9 bases match TRBD1. The CDR3 contains 10 residues. Germline V CDR1 and CDR2: SGHRS, YFSETQ. This CDR3 is CARLPGQGNF. DNA of the CDR3: TGCGCCAGATTACCGGGACAGGGTAACTTC.

This clone has just a few counts. CDR3 sequence reads: CASSLNGQVYTEAFF. The DNA for the CDR3 is TGTGCCAGCAGTTTAAACGGACAGGTTTACACTGAAGCTTTCTTT. The chain joins TRBV27 to TRBJ1-1, with 7 bases aligning to TRBD1. The length of the CDR3 is 15 residues. Trimming cost V 2 bases and J 3 bases; bases outside gene matches: 6. From germline, CDR1 is MNHEY and CDR2 SMNVEV (reference sequence).

The chain joins TRBV3-1 (or the pseudogene TRBV3-2) to TRBJ2-7; 7 nucleotides agree with TRBD1. J lost 3 bases, V lost 5 bases, and 7 bases had no gene match. The CDR3 runs 14 residues. In germline, CDR1 is LGHDT, CDR2 YNNKEL (reference sequence). The CDR3 region is CASSWGQSSYEQYF. DNA for the CDR3: TGTGCCAGCAGCTGGGGACAGTCTAGCTACGAGCAGTACTTC.

The chain has TRBV27 and TRBJ2-2; 7 bases align to TRBD1. Trimming took 7 bases from V and 5 from J; bases not matched to a gene: 7. Germline V gene sequence: CDR1 MNHEY, CDR2 SMNVEV (reference sequence). The CDR3 runs 14 residues. The CDR3 reads CASTLQGLTGELFF. DNA for the CDR3: TGTGCCAGCACCCTACAGGGGTTAACCGGGGAGCTGTTTTTT.

This clone was observed a handful of times. One end of the junction is discordant with germline, which a read error may explain. The V and J genes are TRBV7-9 and TRBJ1-2; 7 nucleotides agree with TRBD1. The germline V gene encodes CDR1 SEHNR and CDR2 FQNEAQ (reference sequence). CDR3 length: 10 residues. In DNA, the CDR3 is TGTGCCAGCAGCGTTGACAGGGTGGACTTC. Its translation: CASSVDRVDF.

The genes are TRBV2 and TRBJ1-2; no clear D gene. Germline CDR1 and CDR2: SNHLY and FYNNEI. This CDR3 comprises 15 residues. V lost 3 bases to trimming and J lost 9 bases, with 20 bases between them. CDR3 amino acids: CASSEAEAPAFCYTF. As DNA, the CDR3 is TGTGCCAGCAGTGAGGCTGAGGCCCCCGCTTTTTGCTACACCTTC.

This clone appeared a single time. The CDR3 is CASSPPGLAGFNEQFF. CDR3 in DNA: TGTGCCAGCTCACCCCCGGGACTAGCGGGCTTCAATGAGCAGTTCTTC. V and J are TRBV18 and TRBJ2-1; 12 bases line up with TRBD2. CDR1 and CDR2 from the germline V gene are KGHSH and LQKENI. This CDR3 has 16 residues. The V and J ends lost 3 bases and 6 bases, in that order; junction bases with no gene match: 6.

The table lists this clone with a few counts. The CDR3 region is CASTQWGSGSNEQFF. CDR3 coding DNA: TGTGCCAGCACCCAGTGGGGTAGCGGGAGCAATGAGCAGTTCTTC. The chain has TRBV28 and TRBJ2-1; 9 nucleotides line up with TRBD2. V was clipped by 7 bases and J by 6 bases; unmatched bases: 10. The CDR3 runs 15 residues. Germline V gene data show CDR1 as MDHEN and CDR2 as SYDVKM.

The sample holds one count of this clone. The chain links TRBV24-1 to TRBJ2-7, with 7 bases aligning to TRBD2. The germline V gene has CDR1 KGHDR and CDR2 SFDVKD. CDR3 length: 13 amino acids. V shed 12 bases, J shed 5 bases, and the junction held 12 bases outside the gene matches. The CDR3 reads CAVGGEGPHEQYF. The CDR3 DNA reads as TGTGCCGTGGGGGGGGAGGGCCCCCACGAGCAGTACTTC.

The V gene is TRBV4-1, the J gene TRBJ2-2; the D is unclear. Germline loops: CDR1 MGHRA, CDR2 YSYEKL. V dropped 4 bases and J dropped 4 bases, with 4 bases sitting between them. CDR3 length equals 12 residues. Written as DNA, the CDR3 is TGCGCCAGCAGCCCGTTCACCGGGGAGCTGTTTTTT. This codes for CASSPFTGELFF.

The chain recombines TRBV27 with TRBJ1-1; 9 bases agree with TRBD1. With 5 bases clipped from V and 5 bases from J, the junction kept 9 bases outside the gene matches. This CDR3 region has 15 residues. Germline CDR1 reads MNHEY; CDR2 reads SMNVEV (reference sequence). This CDR3 reads CASSNPGQGRTEAFF. The CDR3 nucleotides read TGTGCCAGCAGTAACCCCGGACAGGGGAGGACTGAAGCTTTCTTT.